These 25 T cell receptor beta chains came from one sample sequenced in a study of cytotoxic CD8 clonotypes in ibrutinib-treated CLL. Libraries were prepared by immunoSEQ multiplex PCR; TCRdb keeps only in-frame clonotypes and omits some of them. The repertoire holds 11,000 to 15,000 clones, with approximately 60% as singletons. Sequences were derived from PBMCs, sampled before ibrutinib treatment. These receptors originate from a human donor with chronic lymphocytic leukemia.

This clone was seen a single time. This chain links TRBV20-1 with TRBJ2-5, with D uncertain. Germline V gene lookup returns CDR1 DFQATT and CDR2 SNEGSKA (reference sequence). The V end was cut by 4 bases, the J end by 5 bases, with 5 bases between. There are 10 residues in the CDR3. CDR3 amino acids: CSATRETQYF. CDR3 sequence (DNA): TGCAGTGCTACCCGGGAGACCCAGTACTTC.

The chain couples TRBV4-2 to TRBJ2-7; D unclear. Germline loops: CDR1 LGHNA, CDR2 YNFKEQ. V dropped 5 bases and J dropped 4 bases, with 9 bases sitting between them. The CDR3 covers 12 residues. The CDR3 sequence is CASSESAYEQYF. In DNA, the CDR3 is TGTGCCAGCAGCGAGTCGGCGTACGAGCAGTACTTC.

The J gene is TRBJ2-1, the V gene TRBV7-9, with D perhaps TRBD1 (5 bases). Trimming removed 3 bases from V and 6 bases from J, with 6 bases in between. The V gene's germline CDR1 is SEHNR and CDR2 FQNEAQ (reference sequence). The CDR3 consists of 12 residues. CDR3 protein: CASSFQGNEQFF. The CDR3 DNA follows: TGTGCCAGCAGCTTTCAGGGCAATGAGCAGTTCTTC.

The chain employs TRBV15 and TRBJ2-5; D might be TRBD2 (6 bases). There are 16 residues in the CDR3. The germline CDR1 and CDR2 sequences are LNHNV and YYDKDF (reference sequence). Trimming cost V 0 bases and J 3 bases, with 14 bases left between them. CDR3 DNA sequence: TGTGCCACCAGCAGAGACGCGGGACCCGGGGAAGAGACCCAGTACTTC. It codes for CATSRDAGPGEETQYF.

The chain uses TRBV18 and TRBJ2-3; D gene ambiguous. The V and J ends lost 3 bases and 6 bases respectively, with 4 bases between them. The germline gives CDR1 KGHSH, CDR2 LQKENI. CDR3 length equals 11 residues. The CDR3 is CASSPVDTQYF. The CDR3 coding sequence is TGTGCCAGCTCACCGGTCGATACGCAGTATTTT.

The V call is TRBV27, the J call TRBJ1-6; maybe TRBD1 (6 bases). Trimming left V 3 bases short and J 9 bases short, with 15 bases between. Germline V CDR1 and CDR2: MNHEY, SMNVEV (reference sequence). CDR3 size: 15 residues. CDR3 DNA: TGTGCCAGCAGTTTGGGGACATCGACAAGTTCACCCCTCCACTTT. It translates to CASSLGTSTSSPLHF.

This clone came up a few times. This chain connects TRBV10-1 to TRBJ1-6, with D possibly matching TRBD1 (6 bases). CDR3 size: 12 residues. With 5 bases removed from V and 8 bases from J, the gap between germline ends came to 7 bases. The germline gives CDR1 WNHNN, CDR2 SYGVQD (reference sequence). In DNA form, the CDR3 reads TGCGCCAGCAGTAACAGGGATTCACCCCTCCACTTT. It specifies CASSNRDSPLHF.

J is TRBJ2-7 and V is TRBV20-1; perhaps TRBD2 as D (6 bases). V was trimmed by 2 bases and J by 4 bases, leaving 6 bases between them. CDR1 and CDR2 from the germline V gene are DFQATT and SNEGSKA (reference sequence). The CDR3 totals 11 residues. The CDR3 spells CSARRGYEQYF. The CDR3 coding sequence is TGCAGTGCTAGACGGGGGTACGAGCAGTACTTC.

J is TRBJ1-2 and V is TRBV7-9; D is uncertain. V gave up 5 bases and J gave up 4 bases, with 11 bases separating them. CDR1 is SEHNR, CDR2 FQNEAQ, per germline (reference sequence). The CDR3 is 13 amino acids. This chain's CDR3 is CASSPSDGYGYTF. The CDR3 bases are TGTGCCAGCAGCCCTTCGGACGGCTATGGCTACACCTTC.

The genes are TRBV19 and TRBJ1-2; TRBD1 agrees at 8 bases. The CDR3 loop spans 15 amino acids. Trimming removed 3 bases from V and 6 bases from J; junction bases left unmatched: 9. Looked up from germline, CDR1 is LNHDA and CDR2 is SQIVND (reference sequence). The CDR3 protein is CASSMWAGGADGYTF. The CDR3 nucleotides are TGTGCCAGTAGTATGTGGGCAGGGGGCGCGGATGGCTACACCTTC.

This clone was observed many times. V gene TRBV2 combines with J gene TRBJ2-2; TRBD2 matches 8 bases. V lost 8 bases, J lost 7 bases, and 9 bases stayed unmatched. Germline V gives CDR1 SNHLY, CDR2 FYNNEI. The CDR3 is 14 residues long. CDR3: CASEGREGVGELFF. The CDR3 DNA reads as TGTGCCAGCGAGGGCCGGGAGGGAGTCGGGGAGCTGTTTTTT. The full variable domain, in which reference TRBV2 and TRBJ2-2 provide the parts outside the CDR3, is EPEVTQTPSHQVTQMGQEVILRCVPISNHLYFYWYRQILGQKVEFLVSFYNNEISEKSEIFDDQFSVERPDGSNFTLKIRSTKLEDSAMYFCASEGREGVGELFFGEGSRLTVL.

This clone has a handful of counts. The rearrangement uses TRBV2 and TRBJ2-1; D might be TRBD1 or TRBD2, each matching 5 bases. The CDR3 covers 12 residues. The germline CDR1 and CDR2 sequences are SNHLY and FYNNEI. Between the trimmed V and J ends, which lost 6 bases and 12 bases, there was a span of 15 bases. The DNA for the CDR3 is TGTGCCAGCAGAGAATACGGGGCTGGGCAGTTCTTC. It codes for CASREYGAGQFF.

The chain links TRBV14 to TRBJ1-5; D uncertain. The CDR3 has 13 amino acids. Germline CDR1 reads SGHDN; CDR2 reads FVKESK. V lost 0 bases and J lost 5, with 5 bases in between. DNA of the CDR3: TGTGCCAGCAGCCAAGAGAGGGATCAGCCCCAGCATTTT. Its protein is CASSQERDQPQHF.

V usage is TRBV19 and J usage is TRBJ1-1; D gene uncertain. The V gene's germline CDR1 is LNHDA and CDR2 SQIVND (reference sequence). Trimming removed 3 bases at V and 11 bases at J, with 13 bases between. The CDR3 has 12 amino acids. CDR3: CASSIIGLEAFF. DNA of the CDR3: TGTGCCAGTAGTATTATAGGGTTGGAGGCTTTCTTT.

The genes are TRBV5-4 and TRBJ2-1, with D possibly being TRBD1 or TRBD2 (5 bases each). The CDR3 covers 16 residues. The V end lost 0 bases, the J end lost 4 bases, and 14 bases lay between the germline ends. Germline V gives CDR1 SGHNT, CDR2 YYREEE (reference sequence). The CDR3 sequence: CASSLGVMGPYNEQFF. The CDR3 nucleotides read TGTGCCAGCAGCTTGGGTGTAATGGGACCATACAATGAGCAGTTCTTC.

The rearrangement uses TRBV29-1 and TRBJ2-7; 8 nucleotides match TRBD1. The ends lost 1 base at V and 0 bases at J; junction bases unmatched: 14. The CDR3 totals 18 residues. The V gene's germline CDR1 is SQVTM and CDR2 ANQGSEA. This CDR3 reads CSVEGPSYRTGISYEQYF. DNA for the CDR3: TGCAGCGTTGAAGGCCCCTCGTACAGGACAGGGATCTCCTACGAGCAGTACTTC.

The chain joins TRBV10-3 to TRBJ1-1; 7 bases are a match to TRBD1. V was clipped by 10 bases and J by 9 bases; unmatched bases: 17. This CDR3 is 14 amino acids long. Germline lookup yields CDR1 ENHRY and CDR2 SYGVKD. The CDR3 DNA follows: TGTGCCACCCAAACCACCGGGACAGTAGGTCAAGCTTTCTTT. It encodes CATQTTGTVGQAFF.

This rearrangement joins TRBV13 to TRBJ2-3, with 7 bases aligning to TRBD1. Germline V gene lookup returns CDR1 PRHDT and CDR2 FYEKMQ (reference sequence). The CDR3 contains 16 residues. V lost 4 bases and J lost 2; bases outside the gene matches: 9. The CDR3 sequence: CASSWTTRGPTDTQYF. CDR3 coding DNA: TGTGCCAGCAGCTGGACCACTAGGGGGCCCACAGATACGCAGTATTTT.

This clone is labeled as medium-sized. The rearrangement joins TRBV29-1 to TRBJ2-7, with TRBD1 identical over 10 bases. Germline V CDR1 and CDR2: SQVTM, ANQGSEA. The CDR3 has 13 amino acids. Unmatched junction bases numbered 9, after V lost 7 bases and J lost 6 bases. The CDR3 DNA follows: TGCAGCGCCGGGACAGGGGAAGATGGCGAGCAGTACTTC. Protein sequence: CSAGTGEDGEQYF.

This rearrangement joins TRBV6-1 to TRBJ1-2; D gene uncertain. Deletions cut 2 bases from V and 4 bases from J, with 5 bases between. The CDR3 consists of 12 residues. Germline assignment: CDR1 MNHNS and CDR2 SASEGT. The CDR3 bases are TGTGCCAGCAGTGAACAAAGCTATGGCTACACCTTC. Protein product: CASSEQSYGYTF.

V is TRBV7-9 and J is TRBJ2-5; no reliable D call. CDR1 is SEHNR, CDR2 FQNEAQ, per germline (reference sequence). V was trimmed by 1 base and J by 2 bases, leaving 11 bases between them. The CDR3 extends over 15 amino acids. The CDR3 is CASSLGAAFQETQYF. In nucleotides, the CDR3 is TGTGCCAGCAGCTTAGGGGCGGCTTTTCAAGAGACCCAGTACTTC.

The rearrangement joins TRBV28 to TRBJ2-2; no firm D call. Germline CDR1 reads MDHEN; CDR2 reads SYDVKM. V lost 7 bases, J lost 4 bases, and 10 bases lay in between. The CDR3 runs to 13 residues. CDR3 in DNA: TGTGCCAGCACAATGTCAGCCACCGGGGAGCTGTTTTTT. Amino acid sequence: CASTMSATGELFF.

The CDR3 coding sequence is TGTGCCAGCAGTTCGTGGACAGGGTCTAATAAATATAATTCACCCCTCCACTTT. Translated, it gives CASSSWTGSNKYNSPLHF. The J gene is TRBJ1-6, the V gene TRBV27, with 8 nucleotides matching TRBD1. Trimming removed 4 bases from V and 4 bases from J; junction bases left unmatched: 12. The germline CDR1 and CDR2 sequences are MNHEY and SMNVEV (reference sequence). The CDR3 sequence is 18 residues long.

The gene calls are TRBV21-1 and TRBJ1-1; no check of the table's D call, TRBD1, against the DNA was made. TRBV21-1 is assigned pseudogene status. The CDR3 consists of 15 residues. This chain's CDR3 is CASSPTRTGGTEAFF. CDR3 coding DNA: TGTGCCAGCAGCCCGACAAGGACAGGTGGCACTGAAGCTTTCTTT.

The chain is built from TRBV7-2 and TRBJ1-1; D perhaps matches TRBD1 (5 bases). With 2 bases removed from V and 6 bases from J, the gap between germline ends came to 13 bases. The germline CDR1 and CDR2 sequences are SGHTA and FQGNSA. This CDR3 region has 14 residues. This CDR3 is CASSLTAGDPEAFF. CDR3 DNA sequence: TGTGCCAGCAGCTTAACGGCCGGGGACCCTGAAGCTTTCTTT.